Ten or more counts support the clone carrying this TCR beta chain. Its target is unknown. With molecular barcodes, quantitative 5'-RACE was used to make the TCR beta libraries. MiXCR, run by TCRdb on the 5' RACE reads, gives a single entry per CDR3 protein. This table holds 210,000 or so distinct CDR3 sequences, roughly 8% found once. The CDR3 has 17 residues. Germline CDR1 LGHNA, CDR2 YSLEER. V dropped 4 bases and J dropped 4 bases, with 20 bases sitting between them. The data originate from a study of CD8 T cells in ankylosing spondylitis. Study-wide results and limits: The disease-linked clones had a CD8+ phenotype and low blood frequencies. The study looked at matched synovial fluid samples from ankylosing spondylitis patients. Disease-linked clones were reported to be significantly enriched there.

Sequencing used blood, either unsorted or a sorted T cell fraction (not recorded which). The sequence was obtained from a female donor with ankylosing spondylitis or in good health (not recorded which). The V gene is TRBV4-3, the J gene TRBJ2-1; D gene unclear. The CDR3 bases are TGCGCCAGCAGCCCCCACCCGACTGAGACCCTTTACAATGAGCAGTTCTTC. Translating it yields CASSPHPTETLYNEQFF.